Shown below are 13 T cell receptor beta chains from a single sample sequenced in a study of shared clonotypes between healthy human individuals (dated by TCRdb to the early 2020s). Library preparation used the immunoSEQ multiplex PCR assay. Here the immuneACCESS table is served through TCRdb, limited to in-frame sequences with V and J called. Missing clones are a known gap in these copies; in checked studies unresolved V genes cover under half, and the rest lacks a known reason. Present in this sample are roughly 2.2 million clones, 90% to 95% of which were seen just once. The biggest ten clones account for 0.39% of the sample. The sample was naive CD4+ T cells from PBMCs. This specimen's cell subset or site label, interpreted: CD45RA+ positively selected. Receptors were obtained from a man aged 18-30 years in good health. Some clones in this sample may be carry-over from other donors' samples.

The chain links TRBV5-5 to TRBJ2-3; TRBD2 matches at 12 bases. J lost 6 bases, V lost 0 bases, and 2 bases had no gene match. Looked up from germline, CDR1 is SGHKS and CDR2 is YYEKEE (reference sequence). This CDR3 has 15 residues. DNA for the CDR3: TGTGCCAGCAGCTTGGGACTAGCGGGAGTGGATACGCAGTATTTT. It codes for CASSLGLAGVDTQYF.

About this clone itself: Other nucleotide sequences from this sample produce the same CDR3. This rearrangement joins TRBV28 to TRBJ1-5; D may be TRBD1 (5 bases). Between the trimmed V and J ends, which lost 5 bases and 6 bases, there was a span of 8 bases. The germline gives CDR1 MDHEN, CDR2 SYDVKM. This CDR3 comprises 12 residues. CDR3: CASSGGGQPQHF. The CDR3 nucleotides read TGTGCCAGCAGTGGGGGTGGTCAGCCCCAGCATTTT.

This chain connects TRBV28 to TRBJ2-7; D uncertain. CDR1 is MDHEN and CDR2 is SYDVKM in the germline V gene. The CDR3 contains 13 residues. V lost 8 bases and J 3 bases, leaving 14 bases between the germline ends. DNA of the CDR3: TGTGCCAGCGGCATACGACACCTCTACGAGCAGTACTTC. Amino acid sequence: CASGIRHLYEQYF. The whole variable domain, filled in from reference TRBV28 and TRBJ2-7, reads DVKVTQSSRYLVKRTGEKVFLECVQDMDHENMFWYRQDPGLGLRLIYFSYDVKMKEKGDIPEGYSVSREKKERFSLILESASTNQTSMYLCASGIRHLYEQYFGPGTRLTVT.

This clone was seen once. The gene calls are TRBV7-3 and TRBJ2-3; TRBD2 matches 8 bases. The germline gives CDR1 SGHTA, CDR2 FQGTGA. This CDR3 has 16 residues. J lost 4 bases, V lost 2 bases, and 8 bases had no gene match. Written as DNA, the CDR3 is TGTGCCAGCAGCTTATCCTCGGGCGGGGGGCCAGATACGCAGTATTTT. Protein sequence: CASSLSSGGGPDTQYF.

The CDR3 bases are TGTGCCAGCAGTTTCGGTCCCAACAGCCACTCTGGAAACACCATATATTTT. It specifies CASSFGPNSHSGNTIYF. The genes are TRBV28 and TRBJ1-3; D gene unclear. There are 17 residues in the CDR3. Trimming cost V 3 bases and J 0 bases, with 15 bases left between them. Looked up from germline, CDR1 is MDHEN and CDR2 is SYDVKM.

V usage is TRBV5-1 and J usage is TRBJ1-1, with a weak D call TRBD1 (5 bases). This CDR3 region has 17 residues. V lost 2 bases and J lost 3, with 20 bases in between. Germline V lookup: CDR1 SGHRS, CDR2 YFSETQ. CDR3 in DNA: TGCGCCAGCAGCTTCCTCGGAGCAGGGAACTTGGACACTGAAGCTTTCTTT. Translating it yields CASSFLGAGNLDTEAFF.

Comments on this clone: At the DNA level, this CDR3 is encoded by other sequences in the same sample as well. The chain has TRBV11-2 and TRBJ2-3; the match to TRBD2 covers 8 bases. The CDR3 has 14 amino acids. Trimming took 5 bases from V and 1 from J; bases not matched to a gene: 2. The germline gives CDR1 SGHAT, CDR2 FQNNGV. The CDR3, as DNA: TGTGCCAGCAGCCCGACTAGCGGCACAGATACGCAGTATTTT. Its protein is CASSPTSGTDTQYF.

This clone was detected only once. The CDR3 nucleotides are TGTGCCAGCAGCTTACGCCAGACACAGAGCAATCAGCCCCAGCATTTT. This encodes CASSLRQTQSNQPQHF. The genes are TRBV5-6 and TRBJ1-5; unclear D gene. The V end lost 2 bases, the J end lost 1 base, and 13 bases lay between the germline ends. The length of the CDR3 is 16 residues. From germline, CDR1 is SGHDT and CDR2 YYEEEE.

The V and J genes are TRBV2 and TRBJ2-7, with TRBD2 as a possible D gene (6 bases). V was cut by 3 bases and J by 7 bases, with 16 bases left in between. The CDR3 totals 14 residues. CDR1 is SNHLY, CDR2 FYNNEI, per germline. The CDR3 protein is CASSDRSRGGEQYF. CDR3 DNA: TGTGCCAGCAGTGATAGGAGTAGGGGAGGTGAGCAGTACTTC.

The chain employs TRBV4-3 and TRBJ2-5, with D tentatively TRBD1 or TRBD2 (5 bases each). V lost 4 bases and J lost 2, with 14 bases in between. The CDR3 runs to 15 residues. Germline V gene lookup returns CDR1 LGHNA and CDR2 YSLEER. This CDR3 is CASSPDRGQQETQYF. In DNA, the CDR3 is TGCGCCAGCAGCCCGGACCGGGGCCAGCAAGAGACCCAGTACTTC.

The chain couples TRBV29-1 to TRBJ2-5; D is perhaps TRBD1 (7 bases). The last part of the DNA fits TRBJ2-7 better; the J call may be wrong. There are 12 residues in the CDR3. Per the germline V gene, CDR1 is SQVTM and CDR2 is ANQGSEA. The CDR3 nucleotides are TGCAGCGTTGCCAGGGGGGTTAGCGAGCAGTACTTC. Its protein is CSVARGVSEQYF.

The J gene is TRBJ2-3, the V gene TRBV5-6, with 7 nucleotides matching TRBD1. The V gene's germline CDR1 is SGHDT and CDR2 YYEEEE. V trimming: 0 bases; J trimming: 6 bases; junction bases outside the gene matches: 7. The CDR3 has 15 amino acids. CDR3 sequence (DNA): TGTGCCAGCAGCTTGGCCGGGACAGCTACGGATACGCAGTATTTT. Encoded protein: CASSLAGTATDTQYF. The full variable domain, in which reference TRBV5-6 and TRBJ2-3 provide the parts outside the CDR3, is DAGVTQSPTHLIKTRGQQVTLRCSPKSGHDTVSWYQQALGQGPQFIFQYYEEEERQRGNFPDRFSGHQFPNYSSELNVNALLLGDSALYLCASSLAGTATDTQYFGPGTRLTVL.

The gene calls are TRBV2 and TRBJ2-1, with D maybe TRBD2 (5 bases). Trimming cost V 4 bases and J 8 bases, with 15 bases left between them. Germline V gene lookup returns CDR1 SNHLY and CDR2 FYNNEI. CDR3 length: 14 residues. The CDR3 is CASSAYWAGDEQFF. DNA of the CDR3: TGTGCCAGCAGTGCCTACTGGGCGGGCGATGAGCAGTTCTTC.